This T cell receptor beta chain was documented in a study of cytomegalovirus exposure and HLA in healthy donors. Trimming cost V 2 bases and J 8 bases; bases outside gene matches: 11. Germline V gives CDR1 MNHEY, CDR2 SVGAGI. This CDR3 spans 16 amino acids. Whole-study findings and limits: Follow-up analysis seemed to connect common viral pathogens with several of the most significant clusters identified. The analysis excluded some indistinguishable V segments, including TRBV6-2 and TRBV6-3.

To note about this clone: Antigen unknown.

Both 60 Vbeta primers and 13 Jbeta primers went into the PCR. This table comes from immunoSEQ multiplex PCR, and its TCRdb copy is limited to in-frame clones, with some not included. The sample lists over 250,000 clones; more than 55% were seen once. J is TRBJ1-2 and V is TRBV6-5; 10 nucleotides align to TRBD1. The sequencing input was PBMCs. The TCR comes from a female donor in good health and CMV-seronegative. This CDR3 is CASSYLSSGTGAGYTF. The CDR3 DNA sequence: TGTGCCAGCAGTTACCTTTCGTCCGGGACAGGGGCCGGCTACACCTTC.